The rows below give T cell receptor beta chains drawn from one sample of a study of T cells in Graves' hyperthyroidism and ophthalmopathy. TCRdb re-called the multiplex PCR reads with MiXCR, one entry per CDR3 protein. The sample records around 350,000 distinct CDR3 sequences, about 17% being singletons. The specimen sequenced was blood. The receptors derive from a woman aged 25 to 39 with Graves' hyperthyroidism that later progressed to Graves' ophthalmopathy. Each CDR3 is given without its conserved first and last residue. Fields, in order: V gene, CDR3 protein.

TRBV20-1	SARGRQDGLGANVLT
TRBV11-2	ASTLTGPQETQY
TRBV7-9	ASSLRGTEQETQY
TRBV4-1	ASSQDGEQF
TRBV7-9	ASSPEAGYQETQY
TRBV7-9	ASSRGSSGTPGETQY
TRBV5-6	ASSLRFSVYEQY
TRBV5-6	ASRHSYNEQF
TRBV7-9	ASSLWTSGRFETQY
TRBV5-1	ASSGTPGQGSSGNTIY
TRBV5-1	ASSFNQNTGELF
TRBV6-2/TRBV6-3	ASSFLGQWNQPQH
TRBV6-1	ASSEAETAGQETQY
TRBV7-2	ASSTVTGGSYEQY
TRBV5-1	ASSLAGGAYSYEQY
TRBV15	ATSKAPQGSNQPQH
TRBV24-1	ATSENRLGRGQPQH
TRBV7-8	ASSPTGSNEQY
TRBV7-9	ASSFKGSSYNSPLH
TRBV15	ATSRGGSGGRGEQY
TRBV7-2	ASRRQAPDTQY
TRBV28	ASSSTTSWDSPLH
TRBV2	ASSEYAFTGNSPLH
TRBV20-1	SARDRTSGVTDTQY
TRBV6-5	ASSYSPGRETQY
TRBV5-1	ASSLAYRGNSGANVLT
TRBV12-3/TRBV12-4	ASRYGAAETQY
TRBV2	AILTSGGAIDTQY
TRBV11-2	ASSLVVAPQF
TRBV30	AWSYERARNTIY
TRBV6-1	ASRPLYRDYGYT
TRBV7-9	ASSFNPSGQGRAGEAF
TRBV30	AWSSGGGYTEAF
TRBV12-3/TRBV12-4	ASSNYGTGVEKLF
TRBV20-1	SARPLMSASYNSPLH
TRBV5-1	ASSIGTEAF
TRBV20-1	SARGWAEPSSGANVLT
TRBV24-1	ATSVGGVWGETQY
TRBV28	ASSQGYTDTQY
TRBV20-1	SAKLSETLQETQY
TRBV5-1	ASSLGQRGTQY
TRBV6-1	ASRDRDLYTDTQY
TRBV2	ASKGQGAIYEQY
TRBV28	ASSLRDSTYEQY
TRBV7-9	ASSPRDRVNEQF